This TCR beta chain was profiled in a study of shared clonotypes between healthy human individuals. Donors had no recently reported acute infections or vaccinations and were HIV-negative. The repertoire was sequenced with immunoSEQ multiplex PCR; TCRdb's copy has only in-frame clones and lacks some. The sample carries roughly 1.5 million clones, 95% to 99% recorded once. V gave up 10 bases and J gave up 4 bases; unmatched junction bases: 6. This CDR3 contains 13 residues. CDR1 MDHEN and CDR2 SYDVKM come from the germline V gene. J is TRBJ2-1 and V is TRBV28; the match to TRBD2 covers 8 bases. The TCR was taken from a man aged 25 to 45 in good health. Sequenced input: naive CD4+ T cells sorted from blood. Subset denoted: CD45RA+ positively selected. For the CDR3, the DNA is TGTGCCACAACAGCGGGAGAATACAATGAGCAGTTCTTC. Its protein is CATTAGEYNEQFF.